One sample yielded the 16 T cell receptor beta chains listed below, sequenced in a study of blood T cell repertoires in COVID-19. Profiled with immunoSEQ multiplex PCR; TCRdb holds only in-frame clones, not every one. The sample lists 140,000 to 150,000 clones; 65% to 80% were seen once. Input material: peripheral blood. The receptors shown here come from a man aged 55-75 years with acute or convalescent COVID-19.

The CDR3 loop is CAWSKRGGNTEAFF. The DNA for the CDR3 is TGTGCCTGGAGTAAGAGAGGGGGGAACACTGAAGCTTTCTTT. The rearrangement links TRBV30 to TRBJ1-1; possibly TRBD1 for D (6 bases). This CDR3 region has 14 residues. Germline CDR1 and CDR2: GTSNPN and SVGIG (reference sequence). V was clipped by 2 bases and J by 1 base, with 11 bases between them.

This chain joins TRBV19 and TRBJ1-2; D remains ambiguous. V was cut by 5 bases and J by 8 bases, with 18 bases left in between. The CDR3 sequence is 14 residues long. The germline V gene has CDR1 LNHDA and CDR2 SQIVND (reference sequence). CDR3 amino acids: CASSPGEYFRGYTF. In nucleotides, the CDR3 is TGTGCCAGTAGTCCCGGGGAGTACTTTAGGGGCTACACCTTC.

CDR3 loop: CASSAAGTGGAEAFF. In DNA, the CDR3 is TGTGCCAGCAGCGCGGCGGGGACCGGCGGGGCTGAAGCTTTCTTT. This chain joins TRBV9 and TRBJ1-1; weak D call: TRBD1 (5 bases). The germline V gene encodes CDR1 SGDLS and CDR2 YYNGEE. The CDR3 is made up of 15 amino acids. V was cut by 3 bases and J by 6 bases, with 18 bases left in between.

The chain is built from TRBV7-9 and TRBJ1-6, with a possible D match to TRBD1 (6 bases). In germline, CDR1 is SEHNR, CDR2 FQNEAQ (reference sequence). V was pared by 5 bases and J by 9 bases, with 11 bases between. The CDR3 is 13 amino acids. The CDR3 sequence is CASSVGQSSPLHF. DNA for the CDR3: TGTGCCAGCAGCGTCGGACAGTCTTCACCCCTCCACTTT.

The chain carries TRBV7-9 and TRBJ2-5, with D perhaps matching TRBD1 (6 bases). From germline, CDR1 is SEHNR and CDR2 FQNEAQ (reference sequence). The CDR3 consists of 14 residues. Trimming left V 5 bases short and J 2 bases short, with 12 bases between. CDR3: CASSPYREQETQYF. DNA of the CDR3: TGTGCCAGCAGCCCCTACAGGGAACAAGAGACCCAGTACTTC.

The gene calls are TRBV18 and TRBJ2-2; TRBD2 might be the D (5 bases). The germline V gene encodes CDR1 KGHSH and CDR2 LQKENI. V was shortened by 4 bases and J by 6 bases, with 15 bases between the two germline ends. The CDR3 consists of 15 residues. The CDR3 reads CASSRLGDIAGELFF. The CDR3 DNA reads TGTGCCAGCTCACGGCTCGGGGATATTGCCGGGGAGCTGTTTTTT. The full variable domain, completed using reference TRBV18 and TRBJ2-2, is NAGVMQNPRHLVRRRGQEARLRCSPMKGHSHVYWYRQLPEEGLKFMVYLQKENIIDESGMPKERFSAEFPKEGPSILRIQQVVRGDSAAYFCASSRLGDIAGELFFGEGSRLTVL.

This chain uses TRBV19 with TRBJ2-3, with TRBD2 matching over 14 bases. The junction had 5 bases not matched to a gene; V was cut back by 3 bases and J by 6 bases. The CDR3 is made up of 16 amino acids. Germline values: CDR1 LNHDA, CDR2 SQIVND (reference sequence). The CDR3 loop is CASSIGTSGSLDTQYF. CDR3 DNA: TGTGCCAGTAGTATTGGGACTAGCGGGAGTTTGGATACGCAGTATTTT.

This clone was seen only a few times. This sample includes further DNA sequences coding for the same CDR3. CDR3 sequence reads: CASSPGQGQETQYF. The CDR3 DNA follows: TGTGCCAGCAGCCCAGGACAGGGGCAAGAGACCCAGTACTTC. The chain carries TRBV7-9 and TRBJ2-5; 9 bases fit TRBD1. The CDR3 spans 14 residues. Germline CDR1 SEHNR, CDR2 FQNEAQ (reference sequence). The ends lost 5 bases at V and 2 bases at J; junction bases unmatched: 3. The whole variable domain, remainder taken from reference TRBV7-9 and TRBJ2-5, is DTGVSQNPRHKITKRGQNVTFRCDPISEHNRLYWYRQTLGQGPEFLTYFQNEAQLEKSRLLSDRFSAERPKGSFSTLEIQRTEQGDSAMYLCASSPGQGQETQYFGPGTRLLVL.

The J gene is TRBJ2-2, the V gene TRBV18; TRBD1 agrees at 11 bases. Germline CDR1 and CDR2: KGHSH and LQKENI. With V trimmed by 5 bases and J by 2 bases, 4 bases remained unmatched. This CDR3 is 16 amino acids long. In DNA, the CDR3 is TGTGCCAGCTCAGAACGGACAGGGGGCAACACCGGGGAGCTGTTTTTT. Translating it yields CASSERTGGNTGELFF.

The chain is built from TRBV10-3 and TRBJ2-1; TRBD2 agrees at 11 bases. V lost 5 bases and J lost 0; bases outside the gene matches: 3. CDR1 and CDR2 from the germline V gene are ENHRY and SYGVKD. The CDR3 spans 16 residues. The CDR3 sequence is CAISPTSGSSYNEQFF. Here the CDR3 DNA reads TGTGCCATCAGTCCTACTAGCGGGAGCTCCTACAATGAGCAGTTCTTC.

The chain recombines TRBV6-5 with TRBJ2-7; TRBD2 matches 7 bases. The germline V gene has CDR1 MNHEY and CDR2 SVGAGI. V lost 6 bases, J lost 7 bases, and 12 bases stayed unmatched. CDR3 length: 14 residues. The CDR3 here is CASSPWAGAREQYF. CDR3 DNA: TGTGCCAGCAGCCCATGGGCGGGAGCGAGGGAGCAGTACTTC.

This sequence joins TRBV9 and TRBJ2-5, with a tentative D call TRBD2 (6 bases). This CDR3 contains 15 residues. CDR1 is SGDLS, CDR2 YYNGEE, per germline. With 3 bases removed from V and 5 bases from J, the gap between germline ends came to 17 bases. CDR3 sequence (DNA): TGTGCCAGCAGCGCACGAACCGGGAGAGAGGAGACCCAGTACTTC. Translated: CASSARTGREETQYF.

The chain couples TRBV6-6 to TRBJ2-3; 10 positions match TRBD1. This CDR3 comprises 13 residues. Germline V gives CDR1 MNHNY, CDR2 SVGAGI (reference sequence). The V segment lost 8 bases and the J segment 6 bases; nucleotides outside the gene matches: 5. CDR3 sequence (DNA): TGTGCCAGCGGGGGACAGGGGACGGATACGCAGTATTTT. This translates into CASGGQGTDTQYF.

This chain joins TRBV12-3 or TRBV12-4 and TRBJ2-7, with 13 bases fitting TRBD2. The length of the CDR3 is 12 residues. V dropped 10 bases and J dropped 6; count of bases not matched to a gene: 3. CDR3 residues: CATRTSGGEQYF. The CDR3 DNA reads TGTGCCACCCGGACTAGCGGGGGCGAGCAGTACTTC.

The chain recombines TRBV29-1 with TRBJ2-1, with TRBD2 matching 11 bases. There are 16 residues in the CDR3. Germline V gives CDR1 SQVTM, CDR2 ANQGSEA. Trimming at V came to 4 bases and at J to 10 bases, leaving 15 bases not matched to a gene. Written as DNA, the CDR3 is TGCAGCGTTGTTCCTTATGGGACTAGCGGCGGTGGAGAGCAGTTCTTC. Translating it yields CSVVPYGTSGGGEQFF.

This chain joins TRBV10-3 and TRBJ2-3; 11 bases map to TRBD1. The germline V gene has CDR1 ENHRY and CDR2 SYGVKD. V shed 4 bases, J shed 4 bases, and the junction held 4 bases outside the gene matches. The CDR3 is 15 residues long. The CDR3 region is CAISVGQGAADTQYF. CDR3 sequence (DNA): TGTGCCATCAGTGTTGGACAGGGGGCCGCAGATACGCAGTATTTT.